This passage covers 8 T cell receptor beta chains from one sample sequenced in a study of somatic mutations in cytotoxic T cells in rheumatoid arthritis. Generated by immunoSEQ multiplex PCR, the TCRdb table keeps only in-frame clones and is missing some. The sample contains around 23,000 clones, 80% to 90% of which appear only once. Material for sequencing was CD8+ T cells sorted from blood. Receptor source: an adult with rheumatoid arthritis.

This chain uses TRBV5-1 with TRBJ2-5; D might be TRBD2 (6 bases). Germline loops: CDR1 SGHRS, CDR2 YFSETQ. The CDR3 has 14 amino acids. V gave up 0 bases and J gave up 6 bases, with 12 bases separating them. In nucleotides, the CDR3 is TGCGCCAGCAGCTTGGCCTGGGGGGAAAAGACCCAGTACTTC. Its translation is CASSLAWGEKTQYF.

This chain's CDR3 is CASSQLTPGQGQGTEAFF. The CDR3 bases are TGCGCCAGCAGCCAACTTACGCCGGGACAGGGGCAGGGAACTGAAGCTTTCTTT. The rearrangement joins TRBV4-3 to TRBJ1-1; 10 bases align to TRBD1. The CDR3 runs to 18 residues. Germline V CDR1 and CDR2: LGHNA, YSLEER. The ends lost 2 bases at V and 5 bases at J; junction bases unmatched: 14.

The table lists this clone with a few counts. This sequence joins TRBV7-2 and TRBJ2-7; 8 nucleotides agree with TRBD2. From germline, CDR1 is SGHTA and CDR2 FQGNSA. J was trimmed by 1 base and V by 0 bases; bases with no gene match: 5. The CDR3 consists of 16 residues. The CDR3 reads CASSLASGGTSYEQYF. In nucleotides, the CDR3 is TGTGCCAGCAGCTTAGCCAGCGGGGGTACTTCCTACGAGCAGTACTTC.

This chain links TRBV9 with TRBJ1-2; D possibly corresponds to TRBD1 (5 bases). The CDR3 spans 14 residues. The V end was cut by 2 bases, the J end by 8 bases, with 16 bases between. Germline-derived CDR1 and CDR2 are SGDLS and YYNGEE. CDR3 sequence (DNA): TGTGCCAGCAGCGTTGCGGTAGGGGCGGGGGGCTACACCTTC. As protein: CASSVAVGAGGYTF.

J is TRBJ2-3 and V is TRBV27; D not certain. CDR3 size: 15 residues. V was pared by 4 bases and J by 2 bases, with 13 bases between. Per the germline V gene, CDR1 is MNHEY and CDR2 is SMNVEV (reference sequence). CDR3 coding DNA: TGTGCCAGCAGTTGGAGACCAGAGAACACAGATACGCAGTATTTT. Encoded protein: CASSWRPENTDTQYF.

A single count supports this clone. This chain links TRBV5-1 with TRBJ2-3; D gene ambiguous. The length of the CDR3 is 14 residues. Germline V gene data show CDR1 as SGHRS and CDR2 as YFSETQ. Trimming shortened V by 3 bases and J by 6 bases, and 14 bases separated the two germline ends. The CDR3 DNA follows: TGCGCCAGCAGCTACCGGGCCCCCGGGGATACGCAGTATTTT. Protein: CASSYRAPGDTQYF.

The chain uses TRBV29-1 and TRBJ1-2; D is unresolved. Germline CDR1 SQVTM, CDR2 ANQGSEA. This CDR3 is built from 12 residues. Trimming pared 3 bases from V and 4 bases from J, leaving 9 bases between. The CDR3 sequence: CSVDLGAYGYTF. The CDR3 DNA sequence: TGCAGCGTTGACTTGGGTGCCTATGGCTACACCTTC.

This clone was detected only a few times. The gene calls are TRBV4-2 and TRBJ1-1, with no clear D. Looked up from germline, CDR1 is LGHNA and CDR2 is YNFKEQ. Trimming shortened V by 1 base and J by 7 bases, and 7 bases separated the two germline ends. There are 12 residues in the CDR3. The CDR3 here is CASSQGGIEAFF. The DNA for the CDR3 is TGTGCCAGCAGCCAAGGCGGTATTGAAGCTTTCTTT.